These 5 T cell receptor beta chains share one sample of origin, sequenced in a study of T cells expressing NK-cell markers. TCRdb processed the 5' RACE reads again and assigns one entry to each CDR3 protein, with no DNA. This sample lists 400,000 to 550,000 distinct CDR3 sequences; its ten largest clones have approximately 6.8%. Sequencing input: blood T cells: a sorted CD56 or NKG2C T cell subset, CD4+ or CD8+ T cells, or bulk PBMC T cells (not recorded which). The receptors were gathered from a woman between 18 and 70 years old in good health.

V and J are TRBV19 and TRBJ2-7; checking the TCRdb D call of TRBD1 is not possible without DNA. Germline V CDR1 and CDR2: LNHDA, SQIVND (reference sequence). The CDR3 sequence is 16 residues long. This CDR3 is CASSMGRQGKGYEQYF.

The rearrangement uses TRBV4-2 and TRBJ2-7; TCRdb lists TRBD2, though no DNA is available to test this call. The CDR3 has 15 amino acids. CDR1 LGHNA and CDR2 YNFKEQ come from the germline V gene. The chain's CDR3 is CASSQGPLLTYEQYF.

The chain combines TRBV7-3 with TRBJ2-1; no DNA is available, so the TRBD2 call from TCRdb remains unchecked. The CDR3 spans 15 residues. From germline, CDR1 is SGHTA and CDR2 FQGTGA. The CDR3 reads CASSWTSGGEGEQFF.

V and J are TRBV10-1 and TRBJ2-2; TCRdb selects TRBD1, and the lack of DNA leaves this call unchecked. This CDR3 region has 15 residues. CDR1 and CDR2 (germline): WNHNN, SYGVQD (reference sequence). The CDR3 protein is CASSGGGLNTGELFF.

The chain is built from TRBV6-5 and TRBJ2-5. Germline V gene data show CDR1 as MNHEY and CDR2 as SVGAGI. The CDR3 is 14 residues long. The CDR3 region is CASSSGSLRTTQYF.